The 6 T cell receptor beta chains below all came from one sample that was sequenced in a study of T-cell memory formation after mild COVID-19 (dated by TCRdb to the early 2020s). The library was prepared using 5' RACE. Instrument used: Illumina NovaSeq 6000. The public reads were quality trimmed at Q25 with fastp and then assembled into clones with MiXCR by TCRdb, keeping productive beta chains. Each entry merges the rows of one CDR3 protein and shows their most common DNA and genes. The sample contains 250,000 to 300,000 distinct CDR3 sequences, over 15% of them found a single time. The top ten hold roughly 24% of the sample. The sample taken for sequencing was PBMCs or a T cell subset sorted from them (not recorded which). The receptors stem from a man aged 18 to 35 who had mild COVID-19 (a few samples of this study predate the infection). The sample titles of this study are shuffled in the database, so cell type and time point are left out; the donor was told from shared clones.

The chain carries TRBV6-2 or TRBV6-3 and TRBJ2-1, with TRBD2 matching over 7 bases. Germline trimming cut 8 bases from V and 6 bases from J; bases unmatched to any gene: 13. This CDR3 has 15 amino acids. Germline V gene data show CDR1 as MNHEY and CDR2 as SVGEGT. CDR3 sequence (DNA): TGTGCCAGCCACGACCTCATGCTAGCGGCCAATGAGCAGTTCTTC. Translated: CASHDLMLAANEQFF.

This chain links TRBV7-2 with TRBJ2-5, with 7 nucleotides matching TRBD2. CDR1 and CDR2 (germline): SGHTA, FQGNSA. Trimming removed 3 bases from V and 0 bases from J; junction bases left unmatched: 10. This CDR3 has 17 residues. The CDR3 loop reads CASSLALRGEYQETQYF. DNA for the CDR3: TGTGCCAGCAGCTTGGCCCTCCGGGGGGAGTACCAAGAGACCCAGTACTTC.

V usage is TRBV6-5 and J usage is TRBJ1-2, with D perhaps matching TRBD1 (6 bases). Looked up from germline, CDR1 is MNHEY and CDR2 is SVGAGI. The CDR3 loop spans 13 amino acids. The V and J ends lost 3 bases and 8 bases respectively, with 13 bases between them. CDR3: CASSYGQGLGYTF. The CDR3 nucleotides are TGTGCCAGCAGTTATGGCCAGGGGTTAGGCTACACCTTC.

This clonotype was found a few times. CDR3 sequence reads: CASSQTSGGLYEQYF. As DNA, the CDR3 is TGCGCCAGCAGCCAGACTAGCGGGGGGCTTTACGAGCAGTACTTC. The genes are TRBV4-1 and TRBJ2-7; the match to TRBD2 covers 13 bases. CDR1 is MGHRA, CDR2 YSYEKL, per germline. V lost 3 bases, J lost 4 bases, and 3 bases stayed unmatched. This CDR3 is 15 amino acids long.

The CDR3 loop is CASSYGEIPMNTEAFF. The CDR3 nucleotides are TGTGCCAGCAGTTACGGAGAGATACCGATGAACACTGAAGCTTTCTTT. V usage is TRBV6-6 and J usage is TRBJ1-1; the D is unclear. CDR1 is MNHNY and CDR2 is SVGAGI in the germline V gene (reference sequence). The ends were cut back, 2 bases at V and 0 bases at J, with 13 bases in the middle. The CDR3 sequence is 16 residues long.

The chain recombines TRBV7-6 with TRBJ2-3, with D perhaps TRBD1 or TRBD2 (6 bases each). There are 16 residues in the CDR3. V was trimmed by 4 bases and J by 2 bases, leaving 16 bases between them. From germline, CDR1 is SGHVS and CDR2 FNYEAQ. In DNA form, the CDR3 reads TGTGCCAGCAGCTCCCCCCCCGGGGGCAACACAGATACGCAGTATTTT. It codes for CASSSPPGGNTDTQYF.